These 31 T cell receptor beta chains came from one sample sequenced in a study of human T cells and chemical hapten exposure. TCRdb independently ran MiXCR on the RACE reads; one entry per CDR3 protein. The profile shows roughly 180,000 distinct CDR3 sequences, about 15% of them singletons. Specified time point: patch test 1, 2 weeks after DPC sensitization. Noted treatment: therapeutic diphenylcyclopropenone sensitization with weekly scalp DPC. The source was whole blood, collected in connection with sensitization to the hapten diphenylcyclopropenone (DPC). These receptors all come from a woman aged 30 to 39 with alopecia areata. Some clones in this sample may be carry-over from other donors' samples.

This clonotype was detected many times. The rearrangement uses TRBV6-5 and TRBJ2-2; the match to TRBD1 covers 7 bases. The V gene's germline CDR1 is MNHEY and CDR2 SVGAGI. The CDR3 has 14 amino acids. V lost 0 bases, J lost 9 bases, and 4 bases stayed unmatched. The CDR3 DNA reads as TGTGCCAGCAGTTACTCCAGGGGGACCAGGGAGCTGTTTTTT. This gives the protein CASSYSRGTRELFF.

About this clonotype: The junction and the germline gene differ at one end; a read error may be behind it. This CDR3 reads CAVSVRQQETQYF. The CDR3 DNA reads TGTGCCGTCAGCGTCCGACAACAAGAGACCCAGTACTTC. The chain has TRBV10-3 and TRBJ2-5; D unresolved. The CDR3 runs 13 residues. Germline CDR1 and CDR2: ENHRY and SYGVKD.

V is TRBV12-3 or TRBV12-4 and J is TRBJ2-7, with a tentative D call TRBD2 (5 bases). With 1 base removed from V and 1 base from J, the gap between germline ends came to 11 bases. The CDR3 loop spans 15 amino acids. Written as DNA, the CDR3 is TGTGCCAGCAGTTTAGAACCCGGACTGTCCTACGAGCAGTACTTC. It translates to CASSLEPGLSYEQYF.

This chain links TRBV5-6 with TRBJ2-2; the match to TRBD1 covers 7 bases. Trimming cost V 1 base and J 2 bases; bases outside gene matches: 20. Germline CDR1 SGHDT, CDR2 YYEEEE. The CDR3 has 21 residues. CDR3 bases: TGTGCCAGCAGCTTGTTGCCGGGACAGTACTCGATACGACCTAACACCGGGGAGCTGTTTTTT. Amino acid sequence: CASSLLPGQYSIRPNTGELFF.

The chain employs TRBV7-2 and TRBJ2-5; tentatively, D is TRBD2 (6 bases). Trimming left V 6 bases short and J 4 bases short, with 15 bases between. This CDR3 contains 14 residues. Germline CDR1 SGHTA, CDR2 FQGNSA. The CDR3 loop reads CASRSAGLGETQYF. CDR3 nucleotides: TGTGCCAGCAGGTCCGCGGGACTCGGAGAGACCCAGTACTTC.

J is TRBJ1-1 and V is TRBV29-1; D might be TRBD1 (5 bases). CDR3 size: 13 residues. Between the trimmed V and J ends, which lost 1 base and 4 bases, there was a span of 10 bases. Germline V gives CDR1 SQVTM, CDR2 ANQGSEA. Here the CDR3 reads CSVEVGGGTEAFF. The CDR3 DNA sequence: TGCAGCGTTGAAGTGGGTGGGGGCACTGAAGCTTTCTTT.

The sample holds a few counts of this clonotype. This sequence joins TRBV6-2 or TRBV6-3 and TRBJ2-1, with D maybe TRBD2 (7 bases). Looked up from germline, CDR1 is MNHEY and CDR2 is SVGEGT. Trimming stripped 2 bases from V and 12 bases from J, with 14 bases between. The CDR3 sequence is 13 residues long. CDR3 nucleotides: TGTGCCAGCAGTTACCTTGCAAGGGGGGGGCAGTTCTTC. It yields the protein CASSYLARGGQFF.

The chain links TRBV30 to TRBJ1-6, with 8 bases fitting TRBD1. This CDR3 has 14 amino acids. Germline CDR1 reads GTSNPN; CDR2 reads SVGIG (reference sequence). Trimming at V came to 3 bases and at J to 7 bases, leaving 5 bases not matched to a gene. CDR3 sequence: CAWSPGQDNSPLHF. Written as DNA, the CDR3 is TGTGCCTGGAGCCCGGGACAGGACAATTCACCCCTCCACTTT.

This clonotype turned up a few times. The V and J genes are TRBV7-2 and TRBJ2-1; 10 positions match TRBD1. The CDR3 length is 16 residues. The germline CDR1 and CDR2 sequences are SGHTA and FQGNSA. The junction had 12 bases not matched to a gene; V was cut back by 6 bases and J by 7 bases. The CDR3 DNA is TGTGCCAGCAGTCAAGCCGGGACAGGGGAGTTGAATGAGCAGTTCTTC. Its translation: CASSQAGTGELNEQFF. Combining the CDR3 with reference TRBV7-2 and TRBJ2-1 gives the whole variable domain GAGVSQSPSNKVTEKGKDVELRCDPISGHTALYWYRQSLGQGLEFLIYFQGNSAPDKSGLPSDRFSAERTGGSVSTLTIQRTQQEDSAVYLCASSQAGTGELNEQFFGPGTRLTVL.

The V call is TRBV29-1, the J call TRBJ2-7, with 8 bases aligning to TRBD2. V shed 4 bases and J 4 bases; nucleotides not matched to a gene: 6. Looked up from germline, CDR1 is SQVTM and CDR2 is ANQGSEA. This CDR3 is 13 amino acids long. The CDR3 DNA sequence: TGCAGCGTTGCAGCGGGGGAATGGTACGAGCAGTACTTC. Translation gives CSVAAGEWYEQYF.

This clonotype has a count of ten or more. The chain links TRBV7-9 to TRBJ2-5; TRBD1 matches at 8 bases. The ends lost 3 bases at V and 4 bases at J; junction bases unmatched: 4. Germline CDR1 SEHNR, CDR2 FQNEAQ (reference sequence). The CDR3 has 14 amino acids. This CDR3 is CASSFRTGLETQYF. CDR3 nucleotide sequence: TGTGCCAGCAGCTTTCGGACAGGGCTAGAGACCCAGTACTTC.

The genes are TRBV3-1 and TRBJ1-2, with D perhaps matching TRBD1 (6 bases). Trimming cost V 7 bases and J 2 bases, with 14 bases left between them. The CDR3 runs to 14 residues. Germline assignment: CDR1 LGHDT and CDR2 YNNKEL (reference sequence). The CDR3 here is CASNIRGSNYGYTF. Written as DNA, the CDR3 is TGTGCCAGCAACATAAGGGGGTCGAACTATGGCTACACCTTC.

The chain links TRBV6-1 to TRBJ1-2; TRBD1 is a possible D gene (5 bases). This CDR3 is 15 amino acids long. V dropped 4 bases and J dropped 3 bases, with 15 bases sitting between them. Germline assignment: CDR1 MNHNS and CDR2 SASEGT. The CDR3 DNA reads TGTGCCAGCAGTGTCGGTCAGACAGCCTACTATGGCTACACCTTC. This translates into CASSVGQTAYYGYTF.

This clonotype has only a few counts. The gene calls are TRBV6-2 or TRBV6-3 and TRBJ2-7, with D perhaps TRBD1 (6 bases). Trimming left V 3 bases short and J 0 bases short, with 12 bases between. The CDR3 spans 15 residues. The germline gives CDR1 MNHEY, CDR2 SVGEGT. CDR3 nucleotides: TGTGCCAGCAGTTATGACAGGTTGAGCTCCTACGAGCAGTACTTC. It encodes CASSYDRLSSYEQYF.

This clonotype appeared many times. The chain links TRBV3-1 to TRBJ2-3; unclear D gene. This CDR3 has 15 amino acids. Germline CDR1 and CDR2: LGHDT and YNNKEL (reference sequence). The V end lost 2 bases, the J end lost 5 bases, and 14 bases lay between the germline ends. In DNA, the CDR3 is TGTGCCAGCAGCCAATTTACCCCCCCCGGAGATACGCAGTATTTT. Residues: CASSQFTPPGDTQYF.

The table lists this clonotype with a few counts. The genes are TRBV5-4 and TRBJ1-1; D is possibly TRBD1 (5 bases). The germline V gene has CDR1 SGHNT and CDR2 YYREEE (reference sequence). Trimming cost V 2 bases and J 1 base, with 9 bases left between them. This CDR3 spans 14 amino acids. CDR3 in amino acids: CASSLQATNTEAFF. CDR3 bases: TGTGCCAGCAGCTTACAGGCGACGAACACTGAAGCTTTCTTT.

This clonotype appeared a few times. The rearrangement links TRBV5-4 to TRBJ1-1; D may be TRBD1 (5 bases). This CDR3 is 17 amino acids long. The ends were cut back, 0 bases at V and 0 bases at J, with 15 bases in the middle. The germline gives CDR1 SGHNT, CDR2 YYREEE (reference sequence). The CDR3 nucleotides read TGTGCCAGCAGCTTGGGGGGCACAGGTCCCTTGAACACTGAAGCTTTCTTT. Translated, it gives CASSLGGTGPLNTEAFF.

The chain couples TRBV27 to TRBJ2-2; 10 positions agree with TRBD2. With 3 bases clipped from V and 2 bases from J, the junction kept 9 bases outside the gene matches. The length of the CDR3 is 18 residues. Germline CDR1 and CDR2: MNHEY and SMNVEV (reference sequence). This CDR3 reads CASSFSSGRAYNTGELFF. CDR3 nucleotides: TGTGCCAGCAGTTTCTCAAGCGGGAGGGCTTACAACACCGGGGAGCTGTTTTTT.

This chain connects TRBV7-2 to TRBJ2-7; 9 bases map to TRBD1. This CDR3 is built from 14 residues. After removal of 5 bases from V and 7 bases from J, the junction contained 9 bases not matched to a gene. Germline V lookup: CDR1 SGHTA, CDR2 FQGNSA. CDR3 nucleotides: TGTGCCAGCAGCCCGGACAGGGGTAGTATTGAGCAGTACTTC. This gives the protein CASSPDRGSIEQYF.

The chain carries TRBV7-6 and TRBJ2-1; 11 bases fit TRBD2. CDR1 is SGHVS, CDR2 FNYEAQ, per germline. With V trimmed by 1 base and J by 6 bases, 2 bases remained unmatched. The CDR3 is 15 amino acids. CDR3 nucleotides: TGTGCCAGCAGCTTAGTTCTAGCGGGGGGCAATGAGCAGTTCTTC. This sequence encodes CASSLVLAGGNEQFF.

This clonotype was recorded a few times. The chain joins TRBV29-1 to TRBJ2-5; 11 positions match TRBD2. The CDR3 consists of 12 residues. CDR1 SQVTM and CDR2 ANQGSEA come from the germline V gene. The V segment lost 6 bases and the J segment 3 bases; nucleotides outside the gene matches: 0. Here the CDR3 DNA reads TGCAGCGTGGGACTAGCGGAAGAGACCCAGTACTTC. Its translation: CSVGLAEETQYF.

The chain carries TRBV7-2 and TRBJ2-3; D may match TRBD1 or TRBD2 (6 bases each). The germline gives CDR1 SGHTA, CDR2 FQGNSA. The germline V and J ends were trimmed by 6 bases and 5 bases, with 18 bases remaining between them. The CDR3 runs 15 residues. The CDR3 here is CASRIGGQGGDTQYF. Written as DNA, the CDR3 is TGTGCCAGCAGGATAGGGGGGCAGGGTGGAGATACGCAGTATTTT.

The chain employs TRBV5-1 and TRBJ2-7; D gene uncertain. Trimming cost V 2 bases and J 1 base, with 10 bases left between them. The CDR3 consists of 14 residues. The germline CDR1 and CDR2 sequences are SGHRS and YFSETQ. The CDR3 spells CASSFETQSYEQYF. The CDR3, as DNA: TGCGCCAGCAGCTTTGAGACACAATCCTACGAGCAGTACTTC.

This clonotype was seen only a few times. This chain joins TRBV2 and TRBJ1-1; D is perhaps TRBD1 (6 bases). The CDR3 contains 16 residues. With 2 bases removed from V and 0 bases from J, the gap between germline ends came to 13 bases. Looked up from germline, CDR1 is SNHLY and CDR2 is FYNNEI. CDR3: CASSEKGGLVNTEAFF. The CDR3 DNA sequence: TGTGCCAGCAGTGAAAAAGGGGGGTTGGTGAACACTGAAGCTTTCTTT.

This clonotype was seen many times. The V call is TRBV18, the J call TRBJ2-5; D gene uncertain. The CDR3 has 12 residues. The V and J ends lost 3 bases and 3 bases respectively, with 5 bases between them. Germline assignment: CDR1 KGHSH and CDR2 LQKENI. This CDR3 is CASSPLEETQYF. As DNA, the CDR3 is TGTGCCAGCTCACCGCTTGAAGAGACCCAGTACTTC.

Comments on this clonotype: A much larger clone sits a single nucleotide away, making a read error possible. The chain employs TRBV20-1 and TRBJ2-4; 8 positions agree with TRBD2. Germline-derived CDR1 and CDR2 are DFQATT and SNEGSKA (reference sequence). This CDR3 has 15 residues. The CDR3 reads CSAARGVDGKSIQYF. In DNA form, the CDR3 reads TGCAGTGCTGCGCGGGGGGTAGATGGCAAAAGCATTCAGTACTTC.

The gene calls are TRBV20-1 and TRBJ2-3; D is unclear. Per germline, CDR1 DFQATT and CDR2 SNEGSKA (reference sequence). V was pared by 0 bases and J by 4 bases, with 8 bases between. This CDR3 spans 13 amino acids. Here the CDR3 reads CSARDRQADTQYF. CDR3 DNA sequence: TGCAGTGCTAGAGATCGCCAGGCAGATACGCAGTATTTT.

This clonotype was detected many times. The CDR3 nucleotides are TGCGCCAGCAGCCAGCTGCCAGGGGCGGCTTCACCCCTCCACTTT. It encodes CASSQLPGAASPLHF. This rearrangement joins TRBV4-1 to TRBJ1-6; D possibly corresponds to TRBD1 (6 bases). CDR3 length: 15 residues. Germline V CDR1 and CDR2: MGHRA, YSYEKL. Trimming stripped 3 bases from V and 9 bases from J, with 15 bases between.

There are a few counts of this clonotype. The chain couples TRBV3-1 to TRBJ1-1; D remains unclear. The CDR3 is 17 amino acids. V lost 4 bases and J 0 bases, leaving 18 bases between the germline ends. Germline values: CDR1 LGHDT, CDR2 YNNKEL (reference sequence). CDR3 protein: CASSPTITQVLNTEAFF. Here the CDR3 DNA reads TGTGCCAGCAGCCCTACAATTACCCAGGTTCTGAACACTGAAGCTTTCTTT.

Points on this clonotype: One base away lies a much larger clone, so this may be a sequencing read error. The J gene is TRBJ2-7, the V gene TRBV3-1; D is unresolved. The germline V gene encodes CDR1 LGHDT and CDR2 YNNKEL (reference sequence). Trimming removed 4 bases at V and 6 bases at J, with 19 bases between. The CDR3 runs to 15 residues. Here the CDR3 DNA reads TGTGCCAGCAGCCTCAGCTTCGGCCGATCGCGCGAGCAGTACTTC. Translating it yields CASSLSFGRSREQYF.

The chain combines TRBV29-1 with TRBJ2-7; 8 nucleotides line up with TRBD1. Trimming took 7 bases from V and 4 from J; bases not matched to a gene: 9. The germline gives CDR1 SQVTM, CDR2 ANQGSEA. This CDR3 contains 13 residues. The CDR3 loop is CSATTGVGYEQYF. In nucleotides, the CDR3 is TGCAGCGCTACGACAGGGGTGGGATACGAGCAGTACTTC.